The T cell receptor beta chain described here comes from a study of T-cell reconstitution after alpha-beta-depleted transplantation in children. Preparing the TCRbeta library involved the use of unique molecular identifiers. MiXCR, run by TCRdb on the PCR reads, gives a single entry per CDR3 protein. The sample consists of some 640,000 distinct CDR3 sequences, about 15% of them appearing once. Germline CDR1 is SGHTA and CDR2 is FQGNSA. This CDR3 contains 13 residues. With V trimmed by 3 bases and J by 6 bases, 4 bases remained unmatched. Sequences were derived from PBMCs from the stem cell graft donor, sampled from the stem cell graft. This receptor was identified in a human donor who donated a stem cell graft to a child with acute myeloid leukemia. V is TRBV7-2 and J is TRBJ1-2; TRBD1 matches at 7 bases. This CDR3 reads CASSLDTGDGYTF. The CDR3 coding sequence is TGTGCCAGCAGCTTGGATACAGGGGATGGCTACACCTTC.